What follows are 17 T cell receptor beta chains derived from one specimen sequenced in a study of molecular identifiers for immune sequencing clone quantification. TCRdb analysed the PCR reads with MiXCR anew, one entry per CDR3 protein. The sample yields some 93,000 distinct CDR3 sequences, 21% seen once. Sequenced material: naive CD8+ T cells from blood, with Jurkat cell RNA spiked in. Stated subset: FACS-sorted CD8+CD4-CCR7+CD45RA+ naive T cells. Receptor source: a human donor in good health. Some libraries in this study had Jurkat cell RNA spiked in.

This clonotype was detected many times. The chain is built from TRBV6-5 and TRBJ2-7, with TRBD1 matching 11 bases. The CDR3 runs 14 residues. V shed 6 bases, J shed 2 bases, and the junction held 3 bases outside the gene matches. CDR1 is MNHEY, CDR2 SVGAGI, per germline. The CDR3, as DNA: TGTGCCAGCAGCTGGGGACAGGGGGCCTACGAGCAGTACTTC. Translated, it gives CASSWGQGAYEQYF.

The chain has TRBV7-9 and TRBJ1-4; D perhaps matches TRBD1 (6 bases). Trimming shortened V by 5 bases and J by 3 bases, and 22 bases separated the two germline ends. The germline gives CDR1 SEHNR, CDR2 FQNEAQ (reference sequence). This CDR3 is built from 18 residues. The CDR3 DNA reads TGTGCCAGCAGCGCACGGCTAAGTCGACAGGACTCTAATGAAAAACTGTTTTTT. Translating it yields CASSARLSRQDSNEKLFF.

Note on this clonotype: Being one base from a much bigger clone, this may be a read error. The J gene is TRBJ1-1, the V gene TRBV5-1; TRBD1 is a possible D gene (5 bases). Between the trimmed V and J ends, which lost 0 bases and 6 bases, there was a span of 18 bases. Germline CDR1 and CDR2: SGHRS and YFSETQ. The CDR3 length is 16 residues. The CDR3 protein is CASSLGGSGLTPEAFF. CDR3 DNA: TGCGCCAGCAGCTTGGGAGGATCAGGGTTAACGCCTGAAGCTTTCTTT. The complete variable domain, with remaining parts taken from reference TRBV5-1 and TRBJ1-1, reads KAGVTQTPRYLIKTRGQQVTLSCSPISGHRSVSWYQQTPGQGLQFLFEYFSETQRNKGNFPGRFSGRQFSNSRSEMNVSTLELGDSALYLCASSLGGSGLTPEAFFGQGTRLTVV.

In this sample, this clonotype turned up many times. The chain's CDR3 is CASSKPGPNYEQYF. DNA of the CDR3: TGTGCCAGCAGCAAACCGGGACCTAACTACGAGCAGTACTTC. The J gene is TRBJ2-7, the V gene TRBV13; either TRBD1 or TRBD2 may fit D (5 bases each). Germline CDR1 is PRHDT and CDR2 is FYEKMQ (reference sequence). Trimming pared 5 bases from V and 3 bases from J, leaving 14 bases between. The CDR3 is 14 amino acids. Based on the CDR3 plus reference TRBV13 and TRBJ2-7, the full variable domain is AAGVIQSPRHLIKEKRETATLKCYPIPRHDTVYWYQQGPGQDPQFLISFYEKMQSDKGSIPDRFSAQQFSDYHSELNMSSLELGDSALYFCASSKPGPNYEQYFGPGTRLTVT.

The gene calls are TRBV7-6 and TRBJ2-3; 7 nucleotides line up with TRBD1. CDR3 length: 21 residues. The junction had 19 bases not matched to a gene; V was cut back by 1 base and J by 0 bases. Germline lookup yields CDR1 SGHVS and CDR2 FNYEAQ. The CDR3 reads CASSLVKWTGQITSSTDTQYF. CDR3 DNA: TGTGCCAGCAGCTTAGTTAAGTGGACAGGCCAAATAACTTCAAGCACAGATACGCAGTATTTT. The complete variable domain, with remaining parts taken from reference TRBV7-6 and TRBJ2-3, reads GAGVSQSPRYKVTKRGQDVALRCDPISGHVSLYWYRQALGQGPEFLTYFNYEAQQDKSGLPNDRFSAERPEGSISTLTIQRTEQRDSAMYRCASSLVKWTGQITSSTDTQYFGPGTRLTVL.

V and J are TRBV5-6 and TRBJ2-3, with 8 bases fitting TRBD1. Germline lookup yields CDR1 SGHDT and CDR2 YYEEEE. The V segment lost 4 bases and the J segment 0 bases; nucleotides outside the gene matches: 7. The CDR3 has 16 amino acids. CDR3 protein: CASSTTGGASTDTQYF. The CDR3 nucleotides are TGTGCCAGCAGCACCACAGGGGGAGCTAGCACAGATACGCAGTATTTT.

This clonotype was detected only a few times. The V and J genes are TRBV27 and TRBJ2-1; D remains ambiguous. The V end lost 8 bases, the J end lost 7 bases, and 21 bases lay between the germline ends. CDR1 MNHEY and CDR2 SMNVEV come from the germline V gene (reference sequence). This CDR3 has 15 residues. The CDR3 region has the DNA TGTGCCAGCTGCGCAATCCTCAGCAAGGATAATGAGCAGTTCTTC. Translated, it gives CASCAILSKDNEQFF.

The table lists this clonotype with a few counts. The chain couples TRBV12-3 or TRBV12-4 to TRBJ2-7; D gene unclear. The V end lost 2 bases, the J end lost 5 bases, and 7 bases lay between the germline ends. The CDR3 contains 12 residues. This CDR3 is CASSLSIHEQYF. The CDR3 bases are TGTGCCAGCAGTTTAAGTATCCACGAGCAGTACTTC.

This clonotype was seen at least ten times. This chain uses TRBV2 with TRBJ1-2, with 9 bases matching TRBD1. The V gene end was trimmed by 4 bases and the J gene end by 4 bases; junction bases not matched to a gene: 10. The CDR3 has 16 amino acids. The germline CDR1 and CDR2 sequences are SNHLY and FYNNEI. DNA of the CDR3: TGTGCCAGCAGTGGACTGCGGACAGGGGATACCTATGGCTACACCTTC. It specifies CASSGLRTGDTYGYTF.

This sequence joins TRBV7-9 and TRBJ1-3; D not resolved. The CDR3 has 13 amino acids. Germline CDR1 and CDR2: SEHNR and FQNEAQ (reference sequence). Trimming took off 5 bases at V and 2 bases at J, with 7 bases between the two ends. CDR3 in amino acids: CASSPRTGNTIYF. The CDR3 DNA is TGTGCCAGCAGCCCCCGGACTGGAAACACCATATATTTT.

This clonotype was found many times. This sequence joins TRBV20-1 and TRBJ2-5, with 11 bases aligning to TRBD2. This CDR3 has 14 residues. The germline gives CDR1 DFQATT, CDR2 SNEGSKA (reference sequence). V was clipped by 3 bases and J by 7 bases; unmatched bases: 7. The CDR3 reads CSASLPSGGLTQYF. CDR3 coding DNA: TGCAGTGCTAGTCTTCCTAGCGGGGGGCTGACCCAGTACTTC.

This clonotype has just a few counts. V is TRBV28 and J is TRBJ2-2, with 9 nucleotides matching TRBD2. The length of the CDR3 is 17 residues. Germline V gene lookup returns CDR1 MDHEN and CDR2 SYDVKM. The V segment lost 5 bases and the J segment 2 bases; nucleotides outside the gene matches: 9. In nucleotides, the CDR3 is TGTGCCAGCAGTCGTTACGGGACTAGCCTCAACACCGGGGAGCTGTTTTTT. This translates into CASSRYGTSLNTGELFF.

As to this clonotype: At one boundary the junction diverges from the germline segment, which might be a read error. The rearrangement uses TRBV5-1 and TRBJ1-4; D gene unclear. There are 14 residues in the CDR3. Germline V gene lookup returns CDR1 SGHRS and CDR2 YFSETQ. This chain's CDR3 is CASGFVGINEKLFF. Written as DNA, the CDR3 is TGCGCCAGCGGCTTTGTAGGGATTAATGAAAAACTGTTTTTT.

There are many counts of this clonotype. The genes are TRBV28 and TRBJ2-7, with 7 bases fitting TRBD1. The V and J ends lost 7 bases and 6 bases, in that order; junction bases with no gene match: 12. CDR3 length: 14 amino acids. Germline V gene data show CDR1 as MDHEN and CDR2 as SYDVKM. The DNA of the CDR3 is TGTGCCAGCACCATAAGGGGGCGGCCCGGCGAGCAGTACTTC. Protein product: CASTIRGRPGEQYF.

The sample holds many counts of this clonotype. This chain links TRBV13 with TRBJ2-2, with unresolved D. Trimming pared 5 bases from V and 6 bases from J, leaving 16 bases between. In germline, CDR1 is PRHDT, CDR2 FYEKMQ (reference sequence). The CDR3 sequence is 15 residues long. CDR3 sequence (DNA): TGTGCCAGCAGCCAAAGAAACCTCCCCCCCGGGGAGCTGTTTTTT. As protein: CASSQRNLPPGELFF.

The chain links TRBV7-9 to TRBJ1-5; D might be TRBD1 (5 bases). This CDR3 has 14 amino acids. Germline V gene lookup returns CDR1 SEHNR and CDR2 FQNEAQ (reference sequence). Trimming removed 1 base from V and 5 bases from J, with 9 bases in between. CDR3 sequence: CASSLVGDHQPQHF. The CDR3 DNA reads TGTGCCAGCAGCTTAGTAGGGGACCATCAGCCCCAGCATTTT.

This clonotype came up many times. The rearrangement uses TRBV7-9 and TRBJ2-3; D gene uncertain. The V end was cut by 4 bases, the J end by 5 bases, with 7 bases between. Germline CDR1 and CDR2: SEHNR and FQNEAQ (reference sequence). CDR3 length: 12 residues. The CDR3 is CASSSRGDTQYF. The CDR3 coding sequence is TGTGCCAGCAGCTCCCGAGGAGATACGCAGTATTTT.